The entry that follows covers one T cell receptor (beta chain) sequence. What it recognizes is unknown. The data belong to a study of T cell responses to AZD1222 COVID-19 vaccine. TCRdb's table, derived via immunoSEQ multiplex PCR, lists solely in-frame clones and lacks some. The data contain some 110,000 clones, over 80% of them singletons. The V end was cut by 4 bases, the J end by 4 bases, with 11 bases between. This CDR3 region has 14 residues. Germline V CDR1 and CDR2: SEHNR, FQNEAQ (reference sequence). Findings and limits, study-wide: Dominant at 160-218 and 743-854, vaccine-associated CD4 TCRs also spanned spike. It should be noted that donors were predominantly white British and more often female, and clonal diversity was possibly underestimated.

The starting material was peripheral blood, obtained on day 0 of AZD1222 vaccination. The origin of this receptor is an adult in good health. The chain links TRBV7-9 to TRBJ1-5, with D tentatively TRBD1 (5 bases). The CDR3 region has the DNA TGTGCCAGCAGCTCAAGGGGCGGGAATCAGCCCCAGCATTTT. This sequence encodes CASSSRGGNQPQHF.